A single T cell receptor (beta chain) is shown here with its context. The sample originates from a study of blood T cell repertoires in COVID-19. Study in general: COVID-19 samples, acute and convalescent, were from the United States, Italy and Spain. PBMCs, B-cell-depleted T cells, or T cells provided the cDNA or gDNA that made up the material.

TCRdb keeps only in-frame clones here, not all; method: immunoSEQ multiplex PCR. The data contain approximately 99,000 clones, just over 85% of them seen just once; the ten biggest clones take up approximately 2%. The J segment lost 8 bases and the V segment lost 1 base, leaving 5 bases of the junction unmatched. The CDR3 has 15 residues. Per germline, CDR1 SGHAT and CDR2 FQNNGV. The rearrangement joins TRBV11-2 to TRBJ1-4; TRBD1 agrees at 9 bases. Material: peripheral blood. The receptor comes from a man aged 45-60 years with COVID-19, enrolled during active disease. The CDR3 sequence is CASSLGTGENEKLFF. CDR3 bases: TGTGCCAGCAGCTTAGGGACAGGGGAGAACGAAAAACTGTTTTTT.